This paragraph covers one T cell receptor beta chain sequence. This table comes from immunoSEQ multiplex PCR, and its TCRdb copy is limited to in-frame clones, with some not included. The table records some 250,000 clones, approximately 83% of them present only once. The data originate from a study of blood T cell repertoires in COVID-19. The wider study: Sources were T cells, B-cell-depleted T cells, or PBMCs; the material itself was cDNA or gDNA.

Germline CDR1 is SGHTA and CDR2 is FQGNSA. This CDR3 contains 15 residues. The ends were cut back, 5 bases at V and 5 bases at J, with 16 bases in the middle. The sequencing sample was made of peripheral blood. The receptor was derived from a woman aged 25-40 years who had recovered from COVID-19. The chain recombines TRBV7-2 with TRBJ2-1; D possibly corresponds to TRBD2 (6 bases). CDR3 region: CASSEDLGGDNEQFF. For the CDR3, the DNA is TGTGCCAGCAGCGAGGACCTTGGCGGGGACAATGAGCAGTTCTTC.